This entry lists 10 T cell receptor beta chains sequenced from one sample in a study of blood T cell repertoires in COVID-19. Repertoires were generated with immunoSEQ multiplex PCR, while TCRdb's copy carries only in-frame clones and drops some. This sample has around 240,000 clones, with roughly nine tenths found just once. Sequenced input: PBMCs or T cells enriched from blood (not recorded which). The origin of the receptors is a human donor in a cohort exposed to, infected with or recovered from COVID-19 (not recorded which). The donor label of this sample is uncertain.

The chain is built from TRBV7-3 and TRBJ1-1, with D possibly being TRBD1 (6 bases). The V gene lost 5 bases and the J gene lost 6 bases, with 13 bases spanning the gap. The CDR3 has 13 residues. CDR1 is SGHTA, CDR2 FQGTGA, per germline. Here the CDR3 reads CASSQGIGAEAFF. CDR3 sequence (DNA): TGTGCCAGCAGCCAGGGGATTGGGGCTGAAGCTTTCTTT.

V usage is TRBV5-1 and J usage is TRBJ2-5, with 11 bases aligning to TRBD2. The germline gives CDR1 SGHRS, CDR2 YFSETQ. The CDR3 sequence is 14 residues long. With 5 bases clipped from V and 5 bases from J, the junction kept 5 bases outside the gene matches. For the CDR3, the DNA is TGCGCCAGCAGTATTAGCGGGGGGGCCGAGACCCAGTACTTC. Encoded protein: CASSISGGAETQYF.

The V and J genes are TRBV9 and TRBJ1-2; TRBD1 agrees at 7 bases. The CDR3 runs 15 residues. The germline CDR1 and CDR2 sequences are SGDLS and YYNGEE. V trimming: 0 bases; J trimming: 2 bases; junction bases outside the gene matches: 4. CDR3 in amino acids: CASSVEGGPNYGYTF. The CDR3 coding sequence is TGTGCCAGCAGCGTAGAAGGGGGCCCCAACTATGGCTACACCTTC.

The J gene is TRBJ2-1, the V gene TRBV29-1; 10 bases are shared with TRBD1. Germline CDR1 SQVTM, CDR2 ANQGSEA. V was clipped by 3 bases and J by 9 bases; unmatched bases: 5. This CDR3 spans 13 amino acids. CDR3 bases: TGCAGCGTTGACCGACAGGGGGCGCCTGAGCAGTTCTTC. It translates to CSVDRQGAPEQFF.

This chain connects TRBV7-9 to TRBJ2-1; TRBD1 aligns across 8 bases. In germline, CDR1 is SEHNR, CDR2 FQNEAQ (reference sequence). Unmatched junction bases numbered 5, after V lost 11 bases and J lost 5 bases. This CDR3 region has 12 residues. CDR3 nucleotide sequence: TGTGCCCTACAGGACAGGGACAATGAGCAGTTCTTC. Translated: CALQDRDNEQFF.

The rearrangement uses TRBV5-4 and TRBJ1-6; no definite D call. There are 12 residues in the CDR3. V was shortened by 3 bases and J by 10 bases, with 8 bases between the two germline ends. The V gene's germline CDR1 is SGHNT and CDR2 YYREEE (reference sequence). CDR3 DNA: TGTGCCAGCAGCTCCCCAGGCTCACCCCTCCACTTT. Residues: CASSSPGSPLHF.

This chain joins TRBV2 and TRBJ1-2; D is perhaps TRBD1 (6 bases). The V gene's germline CDR1 is SNHLY and CDR2 FYNNEI. V gave up 5 bases and J gave up 6 bases, with 16 bases separating them. The CDR3 totals 14 residues. The CDR3, as DNA: TGTGCCAGCAGTATGGGGGCTAACACGGATGGCTACACCTTC. This sequence encodes CASSMGANTDGYTF.

This rearrangement joins TRBV5-4 to TRBJ2-7; 11 positions agree with TRBD1. V lost 8 bases to trimming and J lost 3 bases; unmatched junction nucleotides: 7. Germline V gives CDR1 SGHNT, CDR2 YYREEE (reference sequence). The CDR3 contains 14 residues. This CDR3 reads CASRRDRGVYEQYF. CDR3 nucleotide sequence: TGTGCCAGTCGACGGGACAGGGGGGTCTACGAGCAGTACTTC.

The chain employs TRBV19 and TRBJ2-3; 11 positions agree with TRBD1. CDR1 and CDR2 (germline): LNHDA, SQIVND (reference sequence). With V trimmed by 6 bases and J by 6 bases, 5 bases remained unmatched. The CDR3 is 14 amino acids. DNA of the CDR3: TGTGCCAGTAGCCAGGACAGGGGGCGGGATACGCAGTATTTT. Protein: CASSQDRGRDTQYF. The full variable domain, with the rest looked up from reference TRBV19 and TRBJ2-3, is DGGITQSPKYLFRKEGQNVTLSCEQNLNHDAMYWYRQDPGQGLRLIYYSQIVNDFQKGDIAEGYSVSREKKESFPLTVTSAQKNPTAFYLCASSQDRGRDTQYFGPGTRLTVL.

The chain couples TRBV21-1 to TRBJ2-5; the table's TRBD1 call for D was not verified on the DNA. TRBV21-1 is a known pseudogene. This CDR3 is built from 14 residues. The CDR3 coding sequence is TGTGCCAGCAGCACTCAGGGGGGCGAAGAGACCCAGTACTTC. This sequence encodes CASSTQGGEETQYF.